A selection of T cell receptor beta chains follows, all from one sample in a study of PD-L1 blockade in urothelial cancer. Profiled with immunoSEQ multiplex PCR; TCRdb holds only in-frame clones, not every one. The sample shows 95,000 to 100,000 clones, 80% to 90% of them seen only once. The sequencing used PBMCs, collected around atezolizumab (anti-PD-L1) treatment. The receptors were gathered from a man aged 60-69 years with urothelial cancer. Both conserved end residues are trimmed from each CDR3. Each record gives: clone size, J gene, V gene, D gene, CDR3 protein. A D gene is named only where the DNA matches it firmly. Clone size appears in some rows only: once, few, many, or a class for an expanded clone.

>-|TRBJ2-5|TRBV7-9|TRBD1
ASSQGQGQETQY
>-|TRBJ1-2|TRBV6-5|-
ASSYSSGRAHGYT
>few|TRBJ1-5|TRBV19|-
ASSKGNGNQPQH
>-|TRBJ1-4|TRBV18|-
ASSPTRGRATNEKLF
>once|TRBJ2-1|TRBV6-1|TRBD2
ASSARTSFNSPWQF
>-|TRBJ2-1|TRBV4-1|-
ASSDRDSRYNEQF
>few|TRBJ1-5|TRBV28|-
ASSFLRTSHSNQPQH
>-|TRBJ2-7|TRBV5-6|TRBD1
ASSLKGDSFNEQY
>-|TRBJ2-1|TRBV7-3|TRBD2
ASSLTGSGGGNEQF
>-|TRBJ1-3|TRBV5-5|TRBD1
ASSYAMGQGDGNTIY
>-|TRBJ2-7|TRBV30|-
AWGGLGQY
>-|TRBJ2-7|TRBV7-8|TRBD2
ASSYRTGGYEQY
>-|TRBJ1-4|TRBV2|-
ASMLEINEKLF
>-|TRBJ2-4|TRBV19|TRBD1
ASTPRLAGTGNFLAKNIQY